Listed below are T cell receptor beta chains from one sample, sequenced in a study of vaccination and CD4 T cells after COVID-19. Their antigens are not known. One entry per CDR3 protein results from TCRdb running MiXCR on the PCR reads. Of roughly 28,000 distinct CDR3 sequences listed, 40% to 45% are singletons. Source: CD4+ T cells from blood, cultured in vitro, taken about 7 months after SARS-CoV-2 vaccination. The receptors originated from a human donor who had recovered from COVID-19. CDR3s include the opening cysteine and the closing phenylalanine or tryptophan. D genes are given only for firm matches. The listing skips clone size in some rows; elsewhere it reads once, few, many or a size class.

CDR3 protein: CAISEDGYYTDTQYF
CDR3 DNA: TGTGCCATCAGTGAGGACGGATACTACACAGATACGCAGTATTTT
clone size: NA
D gene: NA
J gene: TRBJ2-3
V gene: TRBV10-3

CDR3 protein: CATSNREGETQYF
CDR3 DNA: TGTGCCACCAGCAATAGAGAAGGAGAGACCCAGTACTTC
clone size: few
D gene: NA
J gene: TRBJ2-5
V gene: TRBV15

CDR3 protein: CASSYDPAEPGETQYF
CDR3 DNA: TGTGCCAGCAGTTATGACCCCGCGGAACCGGGGGAGACCCAGTACTTC
clone size: NA
D gene: NA
J gene: TRBJ2-5
V gene: TRBV6-5

CDR3 protein: CASSFDRGYTEAFF
CDR3 DNA: TGTGCCAGCAGCTTCGACAGGGGTTACACTGAAGCTTTCTTT
clone size: NA
D gene: TRBD1
J gene: TRBJ1-1
V gene: TRBV5-4

CDR3 protein: CSASLPIDGYTF
CDR3 DNA: TGCAGTGCTAGTCTGCCTATCGATGGCTACACCTTC
clone size: NA
D gene: NA
J gene: TRBJ1-2
V gene: TRBV20-1

CDR3 protein: CSARDRATDTQYF
CDR3 DNA: TGCAGTGCTAGAGATCGTGCCACAGATACGCAGTATTTT
clone size: NA
D gene: NA
J gene: TRBJ2-3
V gene: TRBV20-1

CDR3 protein: CASSLGHEQYF
CDR3 DNA: TGTGCCAGCAGCTTGGGACACGAGCAGTACTTC
clone size: NA
D gene: NA
J gene: TRBJ2-7
V gene: TRBV5-4

CDR3 protein: CASSSPKQSSTDTQYF
CDR3 DNA: TGTGCCAGCAGCTCCCCCAAACAGTCTAGCACAGATACGCAGTATTTT
clone size: NA
D gene: NA
J gene: TRBJ2-3
V gene: TRBV7-9

CDR3 protein: CSARFWSSYNEQFF
CDR3 DNA: TGCAGTGCTAGGTTCTGGAGCTCCTACAATGAGCAGTTCTTC
clone size: once
D gene: NA
J gene: TRBJ2-1
V gene: TRBV20-1

CDR3 protein: CASSSPIGANVLTF
CDR3 DNA: TGTGCCAGCAGTTCCCCAATTGGGGCCAACGTCCTGACTTTC
clone size: few
D gene: NA
J gene: TRBJ2-6
V gene: TRBV7-8

CDR3 protein: CAWSSVLNTEAFF
CDR3 DNA: TGTGCCTGGAGTTCGGTGTTGAACACTGAAGCTTTCTTT
clone size: NA
D gene: NA
J gene: TRBJ1-1
V gene: TRBV30

CDR3 protein: CASSLGGYRARWETQYF
CDR3 DNA: TGTGCCAGCAGCTTGGGCGGGTACAGGGCGAGGTGGGAGACCCAGTACTTC
clone size: NA
D gene: NA
J gene: TRBJ2-5
V gene: TRBV5-6

CDR3 protein: CSARGLAGGTYEQYF
CDR3 DNA: TGCAGTGCTAGGGGGCTAGCGGGAGGCACCTACGAGCAGTACTTC
clone size: NA
D gene: TRBD2
J gene: TRBJ2-7
V gene: TRBV20-1

CDR3 protein: CASSSLSYSNQPQHF
CDR3 DNA: TGTGCCAGCAGCTCCCTCTCGTATAGCAATCAGCCCCAGCATTTT
clone size: few
D gene: NA
J gene: TRBJ1-5
V gene: TRBV7-3

CDR3 protein: CASSLAQLPYEQYF
CDR3 DNA: TGTGCCAGCAGTTTAGCTCAGTTACCCTACGAGCAGTACTTC
clone size: NA
D gene: NA
J gene: TRBJ2-7
V gene: TRBV28

CDR3 protein: CATSRDAGGRDNSPLHF
CDR3 DNA: TGTGCCACCAGCAGAGATGCAGGGGGCCGGGATAATTCACCCCTCCACTTT
clone size: few
D gene: TRBD1
J gene: TRBJ1-6
V gene: TRBV15

CDR3 protein: CSASPMSSYNEQFF
CDR3 DNA: TGCAGTGCGAGTCCTATGAGCTCCTACAATGAGCAGTTCTTC
clone size: NA
D gene: NA
J gene: TRBJ2-1
V gene: TRBV20-1

CDR3 protein: CASSIDRGSDTQYF
CDR3 DNA: TGTGCCAGTAGTATCGACAGGGGGTCGGATACGCAGTATTTT
clone size: NA
D gene: TRBD1
J gene: TRBJ2-3
V gene: TRBV19

CDR3 protein: CSARDVLGFYEQYF
CDR3 DNA: TGCAGTGCTAGAGATGTACTAGGGTTCTACGAGCAGTACTTC
clone size: NA
D gene: NA
J gene: TRBJ2-7
V gene: TRBV20-1

CDR3 protein: CASSRDSSYEQYF
CDR3 DNA: TGTGCCAGTAGTCGGGACAGCTCCTACGAGCAGTACTTC
clone size: NA
D gene: TRBD1
J gene: TRBJ2-7
V gene: TRBV19

CDR3 protein: CASSRGQGTTDTQYF
CDR3 DNA: TGTGCCAGCAGCAGGGGACAGGGGACCACAGATACGCAGTATTTT
clone size: NA
D gene: TRBD1
J gene: TRBJ2-3
V gene: TRBV7-3

CDR3 protein: CATSRALADYNEQFF
CDR3 DNA: TGTGCCACCAGCAGAGCTCTAGCGGATTACAATGAGCAGTTCTTC
clone size: few
D gene: TRBD2
J gene: TRBJ2-1
V gene: TRBV15

CDR3 protein: CASRRLRSYDYGYTF
CDR3 DNA: TGTGCCAGCAGACGTCTTAGGAGTTATGACTATGGCTACACCTTC
clone size: NA
D gene: NA
J gene: TRBJ1-2
V gene: TRBV27

CDR3 protein: CASSFEGGTDTQYF
CDR3 DNA: TGTGCCAGCAGCTTTGAAGGGGGCACAGATACGCAGTATTTT
clone size: few
D gene: NA
J gene: TRBJ2-3
V gene: TRBV7-9

CDR3 protein: CASSYRPGLPTGEQYF
CDR3 DNA: TGTGCCAGCAGTTACCGTCCGGGACTACCAACCGGCGAGCAGTACTTC
clone size: few
D gene: TRBD2
J gene: TRBJ2-7
V gene: TRBV6-2/TRBV6-3

CDR3 protein: CSAPDQYNEQFF
CDR3 DNA: TGCAGTGCCCCCGACCAATACAATGAGCAGTTCTTC
clone size: NA
D gene: NA
J gene: TRBJ2-1
V gene: TRBV20-1

CDR3 protein: CASRGSSGAQETQYF
CDR3 DNA: TGTGCCAGCAGGGGAAGCAGCGGAGCCCAAGAGACCCAGTACTTC
clone size: NA
D gene: NA
J gene: TRBJ2-5
V gene: TRBV25-1

CDR3 protein: CARPVTRTDTQYF
CDR3 DNA: TGTGCCAGGCCAGTCACCCGCACAGATACGCAGTATTTT
clone size: few
D gene: NA
J gene: TRBJ2-3
V gene: TRBV27

CDR3 protein: CASRSTTPNEQFF
CDR3 DNA: TGTGCCAGCAGATCGACCACTCCCAATGAGCAGTTCTTC
clone size: few
D gene: NA
J gene: TRBJ2-1
V gene: TRBV6-1